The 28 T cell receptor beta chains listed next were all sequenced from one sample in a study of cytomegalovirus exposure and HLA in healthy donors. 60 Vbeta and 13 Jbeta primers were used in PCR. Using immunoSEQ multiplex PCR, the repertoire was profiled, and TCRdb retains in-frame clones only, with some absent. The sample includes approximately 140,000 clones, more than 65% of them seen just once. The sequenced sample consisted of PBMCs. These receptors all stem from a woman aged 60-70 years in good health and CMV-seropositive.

Written as DNA, the CDR3 is TGTGCCAGCAGTTTATCGTTTCTCTCGGGGGAACCGCATTTT. It yields the protein CASSLSFLSGEPHF. This rearrangement joins TRBV27 to TRBJ1-5, with a possible D match to TRBD1 (5 bases). The CDR3 covers 14 residues. V was cut by 0 bases and J by 15 bases, with 18 bases left in between. Per germline, CDR1 MNHEY and CDR2 SMNVEV (reference sequence).

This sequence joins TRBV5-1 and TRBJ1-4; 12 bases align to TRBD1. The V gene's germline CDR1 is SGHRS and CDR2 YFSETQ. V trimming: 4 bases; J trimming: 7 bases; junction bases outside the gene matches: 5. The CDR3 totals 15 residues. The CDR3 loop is CASSTGQGAGEKLFF. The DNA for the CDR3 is TGCGCCAGCAGCACGGGACAGGGGGCCGGTGAAAAACTGTTTTTT.

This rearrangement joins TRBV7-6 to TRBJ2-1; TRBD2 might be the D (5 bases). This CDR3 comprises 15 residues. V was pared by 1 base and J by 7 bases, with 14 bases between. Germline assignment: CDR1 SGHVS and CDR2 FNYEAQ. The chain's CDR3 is CASSLVGDQWNEQFF. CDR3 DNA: TGTGCCAGCAGCTTAGTCGGGGATCAGTGGAATGAGCAGTTCTTC.

CDR3 nucleotides: TGTGCCAGCAGCTCCCGGGGGGGGTCTGAAGCTTTCTTT. Translated, it gives CASSSRGGSEAFF. V and J are TRBV11-2 and TRBJ1-1; D possibly corresponds to TRBD1 (5 bases). Germline V gives CDR1 SGHAT, CDR2 FQNNGV. Trimming left V 4 bases short and J 6 bases short, with 12 bases between. The CDR3 consists of 13 residues. Together with reference TRBV11-2 and TRBJ1-1, the CDR3 gives the full variable domain: EAGVAQSPRYKIIEKRQSVAFWCNPISGHATLYWYQQILGQGPKLLIQFQNNGVVDDSQLPKDRFSAERLKGVDSTLKIQPAKLEDSAVYLCASSSRGGSEAFFGQGTRLTVV.

In DNA, the CDR3 is TGCAGCGTCGAAAGAGCGGGGGGGAGCACAGATACGCAGTATTTT. It specifies CSVERAGGSTDTQYF. The rearrangement joins TRBV29-1 to TRBJ2-3; 10 positions match TRBD2. The CDR3 consists of 15 residues. CDR1 is SQVTM, CDR2 ANQGSEA, per germline. J gave up 0 bases and V 6 bases, and 6 bases lay outside the gene matches.

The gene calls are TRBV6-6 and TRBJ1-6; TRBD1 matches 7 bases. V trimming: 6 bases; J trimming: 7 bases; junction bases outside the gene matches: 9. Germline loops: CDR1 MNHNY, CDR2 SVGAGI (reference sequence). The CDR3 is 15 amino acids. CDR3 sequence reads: CASSPRQGENSPLHF. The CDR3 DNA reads TGTGCCAGCAGCCCCAGACAGGGTGAAAATTCACCCCTCCACTTT.

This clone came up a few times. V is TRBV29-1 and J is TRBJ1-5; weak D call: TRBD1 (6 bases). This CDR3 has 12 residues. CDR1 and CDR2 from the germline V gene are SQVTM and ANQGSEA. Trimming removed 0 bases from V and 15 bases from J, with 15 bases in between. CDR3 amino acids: CSVEDPGERRHF. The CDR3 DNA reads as TGCAGCGTTGAAGATCCAGGGGAGAGAAGGCATTTT.

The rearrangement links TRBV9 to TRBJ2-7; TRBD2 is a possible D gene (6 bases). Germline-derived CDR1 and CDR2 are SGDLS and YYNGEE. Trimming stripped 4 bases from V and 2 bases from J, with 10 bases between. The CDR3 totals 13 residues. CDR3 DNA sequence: TGTGCCAGCAGCCCCCCGGGGGCCTACGAGCAGTACTTC. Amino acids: CASSPPGAYEQYF.

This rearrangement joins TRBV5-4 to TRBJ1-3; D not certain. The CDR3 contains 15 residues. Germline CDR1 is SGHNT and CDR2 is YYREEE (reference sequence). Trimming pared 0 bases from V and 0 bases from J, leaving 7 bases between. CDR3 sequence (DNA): TGTGCCAGCAGCTTGGTGGCAGGCTCTGGAAACACCATATATTTT. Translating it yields CASSLVAGSGNTIYF.

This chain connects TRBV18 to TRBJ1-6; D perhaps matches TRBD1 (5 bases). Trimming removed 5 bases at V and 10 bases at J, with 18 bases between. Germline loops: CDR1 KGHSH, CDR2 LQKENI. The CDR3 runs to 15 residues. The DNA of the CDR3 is TGTGCCAGCTCAACGGGGGTCCTAAAAAACTCACCCCTCCACTTT. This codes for CASSTGVLKNSPLHF.

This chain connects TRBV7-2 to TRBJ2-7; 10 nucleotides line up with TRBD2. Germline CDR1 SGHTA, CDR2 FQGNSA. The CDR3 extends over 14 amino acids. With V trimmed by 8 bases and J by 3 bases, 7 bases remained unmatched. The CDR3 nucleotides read TGTGCCAGCGGTCGGCCTAGCGGGAGCTACGAGCAGTACTTC. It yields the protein CASGRPSGSYEQYF.

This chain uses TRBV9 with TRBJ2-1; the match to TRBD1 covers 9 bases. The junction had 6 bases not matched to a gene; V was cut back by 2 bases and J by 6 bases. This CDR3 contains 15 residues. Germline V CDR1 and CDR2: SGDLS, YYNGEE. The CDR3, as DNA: TGTGCCAGCAGCGTGACAGGGGGGGCTGCCAATGAGCAGTTCTTC. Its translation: CASSVTGGAANEQFF.

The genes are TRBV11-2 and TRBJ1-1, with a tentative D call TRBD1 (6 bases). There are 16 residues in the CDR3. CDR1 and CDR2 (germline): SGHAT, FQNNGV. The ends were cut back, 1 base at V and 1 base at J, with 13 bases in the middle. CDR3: CASSLAPGHGNTEAFF. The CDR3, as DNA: TGTGCCAGCAGCTTAGCCCCGGGACATGGGAACACTGAAGCTTTCTTT.

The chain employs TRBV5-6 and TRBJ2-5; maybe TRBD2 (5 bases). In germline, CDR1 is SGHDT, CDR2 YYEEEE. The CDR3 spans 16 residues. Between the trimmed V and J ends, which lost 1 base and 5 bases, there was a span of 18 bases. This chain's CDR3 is CASSLFASPYRETQYF. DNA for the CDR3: TGTGCCAGCAGCTTGTTCGCTAGCCCCTACCGGGAGACCCAGTACTTC.

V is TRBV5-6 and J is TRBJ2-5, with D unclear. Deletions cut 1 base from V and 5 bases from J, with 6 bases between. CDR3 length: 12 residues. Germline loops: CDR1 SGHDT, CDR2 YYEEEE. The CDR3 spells CASSLNAETQYF. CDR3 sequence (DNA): TGTGCCAGCAGCTTGAACGCGGAGACCCAGTACTTC.

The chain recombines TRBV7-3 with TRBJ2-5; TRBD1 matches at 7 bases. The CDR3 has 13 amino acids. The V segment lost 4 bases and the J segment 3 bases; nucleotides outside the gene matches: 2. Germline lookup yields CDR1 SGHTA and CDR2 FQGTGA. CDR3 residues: CASSSDREETQYF. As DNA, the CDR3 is TGTGCCAGCAGCTCAGACAGGGAAGAGACCCAGTACTTC.

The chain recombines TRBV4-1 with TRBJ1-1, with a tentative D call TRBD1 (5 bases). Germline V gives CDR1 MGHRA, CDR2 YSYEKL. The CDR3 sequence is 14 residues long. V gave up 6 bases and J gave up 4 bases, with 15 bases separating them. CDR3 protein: CASSQQDGSTEAFF. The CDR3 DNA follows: TGCGCCAGCAGTCAACAGGACGGGAGCACTGAAGCTTTCTTT.

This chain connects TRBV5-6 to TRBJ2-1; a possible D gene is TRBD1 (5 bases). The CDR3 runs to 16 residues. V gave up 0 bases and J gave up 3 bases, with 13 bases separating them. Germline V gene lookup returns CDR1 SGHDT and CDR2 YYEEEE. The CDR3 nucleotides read TGTGCCAGCAGCTTGGGGAGAATGGGGCTCTACAATGAGCAGTTCTTC. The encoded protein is CASSLGRMGLYNEQFF.

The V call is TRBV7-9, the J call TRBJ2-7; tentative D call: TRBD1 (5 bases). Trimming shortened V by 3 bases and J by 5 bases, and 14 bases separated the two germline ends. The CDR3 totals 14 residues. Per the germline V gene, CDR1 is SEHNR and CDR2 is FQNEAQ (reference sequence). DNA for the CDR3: TGTGCCAGCAGCTTCCTAGGGGCGACCCACGAGCAGTACTTC. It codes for CASSFLGATHEQYF.

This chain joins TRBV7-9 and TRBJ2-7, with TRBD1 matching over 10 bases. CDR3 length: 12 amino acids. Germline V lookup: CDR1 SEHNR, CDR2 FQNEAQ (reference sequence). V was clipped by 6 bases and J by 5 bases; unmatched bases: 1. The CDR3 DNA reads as TGTGCCAGCAGGGGGACAGGGGACGAGCAGTACTTC. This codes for CASRGTGDEQYF. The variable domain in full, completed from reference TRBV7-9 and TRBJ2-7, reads DTGVSQNPRHKITKRGQNVTFRCDPISEHNRLYWYRQTLGQGPEFLTYFQNEAQLEKSRLLSDRFSAERPKGSFSTLEIQRTEQGDSAMYLCASRGTGDEQYFGPGTRLTVT.

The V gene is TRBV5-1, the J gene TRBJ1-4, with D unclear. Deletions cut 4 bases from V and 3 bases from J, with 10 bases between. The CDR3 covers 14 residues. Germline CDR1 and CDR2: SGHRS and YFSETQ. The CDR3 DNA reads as TGCGCCAGCAGCGGAGGGTACTCTAATGAAAAACTGTTTTTT. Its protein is CASSGGYSNEKLFF.

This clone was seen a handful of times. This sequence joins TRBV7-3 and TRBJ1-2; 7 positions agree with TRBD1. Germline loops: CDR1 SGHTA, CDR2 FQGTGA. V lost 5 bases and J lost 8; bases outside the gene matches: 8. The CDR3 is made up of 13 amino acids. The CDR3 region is CASSATTGEGYTF. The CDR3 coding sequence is TGTGCCAGCAGCGCAACTACAGGGGAAGGCTACACCTTC.

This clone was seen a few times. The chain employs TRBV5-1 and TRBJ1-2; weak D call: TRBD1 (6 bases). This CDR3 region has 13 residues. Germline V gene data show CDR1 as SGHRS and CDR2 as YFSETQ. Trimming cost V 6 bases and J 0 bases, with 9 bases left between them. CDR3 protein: CASTDRSNYGYTF. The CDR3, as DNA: TGCGCCAGCACTGACAGGTCTAACTATGGCTACACCTTC. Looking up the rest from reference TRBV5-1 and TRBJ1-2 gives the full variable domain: KAGVTQTPRYLIKTRGQQVTLSCSPISGHRSVSWYQQTPGQGLQFLFEYFSETQRNKGNFPGRFSGRQFSNSRSEMNVSTLELGDSALYLCASTDRSNYGYTFGSGTRLTVV.

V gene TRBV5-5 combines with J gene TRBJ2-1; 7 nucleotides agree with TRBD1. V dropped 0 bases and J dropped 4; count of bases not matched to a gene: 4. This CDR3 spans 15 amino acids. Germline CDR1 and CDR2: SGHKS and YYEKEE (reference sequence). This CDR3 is CASSLEDRSYNEQFF. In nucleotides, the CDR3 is TGTGCCAGCAGCTTGGAGGACAGGAGTTACAATGAGCAGTTCTTC.

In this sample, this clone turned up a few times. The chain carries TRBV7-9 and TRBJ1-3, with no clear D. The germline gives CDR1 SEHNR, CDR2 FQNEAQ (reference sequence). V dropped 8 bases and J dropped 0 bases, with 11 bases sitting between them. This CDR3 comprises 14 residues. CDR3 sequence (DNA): TGTGCCAGCGCCTTAAGGAGCTCTGGAAACACCATATATTTT. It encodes CASALRSSGNTIYF.

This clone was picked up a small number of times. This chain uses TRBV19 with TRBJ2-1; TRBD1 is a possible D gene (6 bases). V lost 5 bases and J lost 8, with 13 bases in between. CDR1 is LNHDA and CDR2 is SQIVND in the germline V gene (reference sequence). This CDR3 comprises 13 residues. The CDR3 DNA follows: TGTGCCAGTAGTCGGAACAGGGTCGATGAGCAGTTCTTC. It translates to CASSRNRVDEQFF.

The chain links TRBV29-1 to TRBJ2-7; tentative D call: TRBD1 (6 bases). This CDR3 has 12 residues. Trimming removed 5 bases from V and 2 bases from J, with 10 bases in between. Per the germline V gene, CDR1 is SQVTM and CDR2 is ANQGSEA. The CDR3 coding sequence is TGCAGCGTTACCACAGGGACCTACGAGCAGTACTTC. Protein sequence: CSVTTGTYEQYF.

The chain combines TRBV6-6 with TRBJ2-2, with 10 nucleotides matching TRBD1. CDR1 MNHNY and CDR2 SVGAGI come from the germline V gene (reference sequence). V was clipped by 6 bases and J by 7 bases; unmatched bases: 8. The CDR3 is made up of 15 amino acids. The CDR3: CASRPGTGVNGELFF. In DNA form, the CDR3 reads TGTGCCAGCAGACCCGGGACAGGGGTTAACGGGGAGCTGTTTTTT.